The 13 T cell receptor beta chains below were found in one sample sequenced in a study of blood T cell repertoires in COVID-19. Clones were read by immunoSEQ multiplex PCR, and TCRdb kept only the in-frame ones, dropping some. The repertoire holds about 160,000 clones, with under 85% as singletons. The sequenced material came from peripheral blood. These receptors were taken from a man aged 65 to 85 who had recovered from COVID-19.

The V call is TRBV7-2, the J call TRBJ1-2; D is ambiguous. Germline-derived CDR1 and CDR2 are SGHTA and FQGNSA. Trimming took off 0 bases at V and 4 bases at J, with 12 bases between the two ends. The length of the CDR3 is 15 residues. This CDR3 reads CASSLAETVVYGYTF. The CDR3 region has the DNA TGTGCCAGCAGCTTAGCAGAAACAGTAGTCTATGGCTACACCTTC.

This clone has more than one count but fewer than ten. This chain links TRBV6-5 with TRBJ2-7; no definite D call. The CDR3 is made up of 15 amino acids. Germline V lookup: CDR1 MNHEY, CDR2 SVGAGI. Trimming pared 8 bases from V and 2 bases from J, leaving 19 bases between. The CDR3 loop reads CASRSEETFTYEQYF. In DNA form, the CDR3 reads TGTGCCAGCCGCTCCGAGGAGACTTTTACCTACGAGCAGTACTTC.

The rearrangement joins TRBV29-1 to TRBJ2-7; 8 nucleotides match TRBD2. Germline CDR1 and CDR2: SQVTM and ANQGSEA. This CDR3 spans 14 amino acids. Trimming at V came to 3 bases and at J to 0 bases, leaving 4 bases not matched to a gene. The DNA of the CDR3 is TGCAGCGTTGATTCGGGAGGGAGCTCCTACGAGCAGTACTTC. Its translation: CSVDSGGSSYEQYF.

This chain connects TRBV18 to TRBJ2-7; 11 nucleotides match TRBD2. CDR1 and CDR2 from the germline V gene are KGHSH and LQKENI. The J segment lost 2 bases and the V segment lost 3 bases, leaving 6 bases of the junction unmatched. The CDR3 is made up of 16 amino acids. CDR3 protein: CASSPLLAGGTYEQYF. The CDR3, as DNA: TGTGCCAGCTCACCCCTCCTAGCGGGAGGCACCTACGAGCAGTACTTC.

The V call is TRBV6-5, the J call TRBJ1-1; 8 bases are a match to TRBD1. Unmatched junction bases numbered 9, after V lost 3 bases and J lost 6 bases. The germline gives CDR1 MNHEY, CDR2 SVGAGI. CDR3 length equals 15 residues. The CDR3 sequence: CASSYYRDRLSEAFF. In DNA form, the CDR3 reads TGTGCCAGCAGTTATTACAGGGACAGGTTATCTGAAGCTTTCTTT.

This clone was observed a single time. CDR3 loop: CASSENRGRNTEAFF. As DNA, the CDR3 is TGTGCCAGCAGCGAAAACAGGGGTCGCAACACTGAAGCTTTCTTT. This chain links TRBV4-2 with TRBJ1-1; 7 nucleotides match TRBD1. This CDR3 has 15 amino acids. Germline CDR1 reads LGHNA; CDR2 reads YNFKEQ. Trimming took 5 bases from V and 2 from J; bases not matched to a gene: 8.

The CDR3 sequence is CASSERTSGRRELFF. The CDR3 nucleotides read TGCGCCAGCAGTGAGCGGACTAGCGGGAGGAGGGAGCTGTTTTTT. The chain joins TRBV10-2 to TRBJ2-2; 14 bases match TRBD2. The CDR3 totals 15 residues. V shed 2 bases and J 9 bases; nucleotides not matched to a gene: 2. The germline gives CDR1 WSHSY, CDR2 SAAADI.

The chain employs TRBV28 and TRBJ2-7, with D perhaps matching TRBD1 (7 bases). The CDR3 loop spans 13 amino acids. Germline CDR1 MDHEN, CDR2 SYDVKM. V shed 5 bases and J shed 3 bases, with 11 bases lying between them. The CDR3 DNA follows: TGTGCCAGCAGTCCAGGGGGGTACTACGAGCAGTACTTC. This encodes CASSPGGYYEQYF.

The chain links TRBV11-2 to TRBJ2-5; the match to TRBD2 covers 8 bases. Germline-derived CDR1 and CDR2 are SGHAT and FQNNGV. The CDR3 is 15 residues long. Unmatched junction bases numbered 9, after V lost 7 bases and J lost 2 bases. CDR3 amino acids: CASTRAGGVQETQYF. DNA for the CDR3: TGTGCCAGCACCAGGGCGGGAGGAGTGCAAGAGACCCAGTACTTC.

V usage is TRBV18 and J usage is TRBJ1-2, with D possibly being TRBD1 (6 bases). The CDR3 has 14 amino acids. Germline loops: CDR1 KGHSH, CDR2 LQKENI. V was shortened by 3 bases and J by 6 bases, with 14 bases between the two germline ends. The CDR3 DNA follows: TGTGCCAGCTCACCTAACTCGGGGGGCGATGGCTACACCTTC. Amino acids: CASSPNSGGDGYTF.

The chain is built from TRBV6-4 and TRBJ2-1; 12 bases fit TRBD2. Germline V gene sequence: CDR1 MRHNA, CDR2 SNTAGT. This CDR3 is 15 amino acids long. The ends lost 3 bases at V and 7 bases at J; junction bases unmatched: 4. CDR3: CASSETSGSLNEQFF. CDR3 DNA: TGTGCCAGCAGTGAGACTAGCGGGAGTCTGAATGAGCAGTTCTTC.

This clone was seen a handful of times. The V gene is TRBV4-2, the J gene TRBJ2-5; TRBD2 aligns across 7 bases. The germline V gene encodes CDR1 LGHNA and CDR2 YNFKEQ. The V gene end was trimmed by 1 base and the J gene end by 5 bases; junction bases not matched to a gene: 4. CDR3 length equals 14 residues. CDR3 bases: TGTGCCAGCAGCCAAGTGACTAGCAAGGAGACCCAGTACTTC. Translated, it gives CASSQVTSKETQYF.

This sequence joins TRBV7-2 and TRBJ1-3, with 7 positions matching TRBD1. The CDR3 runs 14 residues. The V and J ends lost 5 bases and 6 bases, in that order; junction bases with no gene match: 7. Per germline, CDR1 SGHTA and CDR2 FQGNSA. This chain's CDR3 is CASSIQGNENTIYF. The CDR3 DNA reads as TGTGCCAGCAGCATACAGGGGAATGAAAACACCATATATTTT. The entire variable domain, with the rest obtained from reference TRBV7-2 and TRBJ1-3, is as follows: GAGVSQSPSNKVTEKGKDVELRCDPISGHTALYWYRQSLGQGLEFLIYFQGNSAPDKSGLPSDRFSAERTGGSVSTLTIQRTQQEDSAVYLCASSIQGNENTIYFGEGSWLTVV.